Detailed here is one T cell receptor beta chain. Germline V lookup: CDR1 SEHNR, CDR2 FQNEAQ (reference sequence). The CDR3 is 15 amino acids. These data belong to a study of CXCR3-negative and CXCR3-positive naive CD8 T cells. 5' RACE that incorporated UMI labels was used to prepare the TRB cDNA libraries. TCRdb reprocessed the 5' RACE reads, with one entry per CDR3 protein and no DNA. This sample's table reports about 82,000 distinct CDR3 sequences. The receptor was isolated from a human donor in good health. Some clones in this sample may be carry-over from other donors' samples. This rearrangement joins TRBV7-9 to TRBJ2-7; no DNA is available, so the TRBD1 call from TCRdb remains unchecked. Sequencing was performed on naive CXCR3- CD8+ T cells from blood. Subset given: CD45RO-CCR7+CD27+CD95- naive CD8+ T cells lacking CXCR3 (TNR3-). CDR3 protein: CASSPPTESSYEQYF.